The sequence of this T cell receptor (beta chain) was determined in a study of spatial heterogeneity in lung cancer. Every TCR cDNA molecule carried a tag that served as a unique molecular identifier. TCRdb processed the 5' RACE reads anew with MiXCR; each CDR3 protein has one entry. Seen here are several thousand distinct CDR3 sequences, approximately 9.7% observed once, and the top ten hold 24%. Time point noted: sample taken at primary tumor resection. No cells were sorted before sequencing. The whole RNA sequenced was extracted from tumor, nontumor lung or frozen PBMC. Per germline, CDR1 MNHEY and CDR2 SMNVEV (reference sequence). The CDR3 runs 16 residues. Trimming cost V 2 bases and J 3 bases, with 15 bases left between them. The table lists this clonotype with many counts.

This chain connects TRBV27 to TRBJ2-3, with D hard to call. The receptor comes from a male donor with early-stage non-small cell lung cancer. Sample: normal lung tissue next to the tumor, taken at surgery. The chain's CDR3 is CASSLQAHICTDTQYF. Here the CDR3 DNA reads TGTGCCAGCAGTTTACAGGCTCATATCTGTACAGATACGCAGTATTTT.